The 7 T cell receptor beta chains below all came from one sample that was sequenced in a study of shared clonotypes between healthy human individuals. Assay: immunoSEQ multiplex PCR; the TCRdb copy retains only in-frame clones and omits some. The profile covers 400,000 to 600,000 clones, with roughly 80% appearing a single time and less than 15% taken by the ten largest. Sequenced material: PBMCs. The receptors originated from a woman aged 35 to 49 in good health. Some clones in this sample may be carry-over from other donors' samples.

J is TRBJ1-3 and V is TRBV11-2; D is ambiguous. V was shortened by 5 bases and J by 0 bases, with 14 bases between the two germline ends. Germline V gene data show CDR1 as SGHAT and CDR2 as FQNNGV. This CDR3 is 16 amino acids long. The CDR3 here is CASSPLWGISGNTIYF. CDR3 sequence (DNA): TGTGCCAGCAGCCCCTTATGGGGAATCTCTGGAAACACCATATATTTT.

V gene TRBV5-4 combines with J gene TRBJ2-7, with D possibly TRBD2 on 6 matching bases. The V gene lost 3 bases and the J gene lost 2 bases, with 15 bases spanning the gap. The CDR3 consists of 15 residues. Germline V gene sequence: CDR1 SGHNT, CDR2 YYREEE (reference sequence). The CDR3 protein is CASSSHSGSPYEQYF. Written as DNA, the CDR3 is TGTGCCAGCAGCTCCCATAGCGGATCGCCCTACGAGCAGTACTTC. The variable domain in full, completed from reference TRBV5-4 and TRBJ2-7, reads ETGVTQSPTHLIKTRGQQVTLRCSSQSGHNTVSWYQQALGQGPQFIFQYYREEENGRGNFPPRFSGLQFPNYSSELNVNALELDDSALYLCASSSHSGSPYEQYFGPGTRLTVT.

The rearrangement uses TRBV5-5 and TRBJ2-7, with 11 nucleotides matching TRBD2. Germline trimming cut 0 bases from V and 3 bases from J; bases unmatched to any gene: 2. Germline V gene sequence: CDR1 SGHKS, CDR2 YYEKEE (reference sequence). This CDR3 has 15 residues. CDR3 bases: TGTGCCAGCAGCTTGGGACTAGCGGGACTCTACGAGCAGTACTTC. The encoded protein is CASSLGLAGLYEQYF.

This chain joins TRBV7-3 and TRBJ1-2; D possibly corresponds to TRBD1 (5 bases). V was cut by 1 base and J by 7 bases, with 13 bases left in between. Germline assignment: CDR1 SGHTA and CDR2 FQGTGA. The CDR3 covers 14 residues. In nucleotides, the CDR3 is TGTGCCAGCAGCTTAAGGTCCGGGGCTGGTGGCTACACCTTC. Its protein is CASSLRSGAGGYTF. The full variable domain, in which reference TRBV7-3 and TRBJ1-2 provide the parts outside the CDR3, is GAGVSQTPSNKVTEKGKYVELRCDPISGHTALYWYRQSLGQGPEFLIYFQGTGAADDSGLPNDRFFAVRPEGSVSTLKIQRTERGDSAVYLCASSLRSGAGGYTFGSGTRLTVV.

The V gene is TRBV18, the J gene TRBJ2-7, with D uncertain. The V gene lost 5 bases and the J gene lost 7 bases, with 21 bases spanning the gap. Germline assignment: CDR1 KGHSH and CDR2 LQKENI. The CDR3 covers 15 residues. The CDR3 sequence: CASSVTSAFYWEQYF. For the CDR3, the DNA is TGTGCCAGCTCAGTCACCTCCGCGTTTTATTGGGAGCAGTACTTC.

V and J are TRBV27 and TRBJ2-7; 14 bases match TRBD2. CDR1 is MNHEY, CDR2 SMNVEV, per germline (reference sequence). The V and J ends lost 2 bases and 6 bases, in that order; junction bases with no gene match: 3. The CDR3 extends over 15 amino acids. The CDR3 DNA is TGTGCCAGCAGTTTAGGGACTAGCGGGAGAGCCGAGCAGTACTTC. Translating it yields CASSLGTSGRAEQYF.

Remarks on this clone: A much larger clone sits a single nucleotide away, making a read error possible. The sample contains more than one DNA sequence encoding this CDR3. V usage is TRBV5-4 and J usage is TRBJ2-1, with unresolved D. The V end lost 0 bases, the J end lost 6 bases, and 13 bases lay between the germline ends. This CDR3 contains 15 residues. Germline V lookup: CDR1 SGHNT, CDR2 YYREEE (reference sequence). Here the CDR3 DNA reads TGTGCCAGCAGCTTGGATTCTAGTGGGCTCAATGAGCAGTTCTTC. It is translated as CASSLDSSGLNEQFF. Looking up the rest from reference TRBV5-4 and TRBJ2-1 gives the full variable domain: ETGVTQSPTHLIKTRGQQVTLRCSSQSGHNTVSWYQQALGQGPQFIFQYYREEENGRGNFPPRFSGLQFPNYSSELNVNALELDDSALYLCASSLDSSGLNEQFFGPGTRLTVL.